This T cell receptor beta chain stems from a study of cytomegalovirus exposure and HLA in healthy donors. This CDR3 is 13 amino acids long. Germline loops: CDR1 SGHDN, CDR2 FVKESK. With 0 bases removed from V and 5 bases from J, the gap between germline ends came to 7 bases. This PCR relied on a set of 60 Vbeta primers and 13 Jbeta primers. Measured with immunoSEQ multiplex PCR; TCRdb has only the in-frame clones, and not every one. The table records some 150,000 clones, 70% to 80% of them present only once. The chain combines TRBV14 with TRBJ1-2; D is uncertain. This TCR derives from a man aged 25-40 years in good health and CMV-seropositive. Sequencing input: PBMCs. CDR3: CASSQDRQYGYTF. CDR3 in DNA: TGTGCCAGCAGCCAAGATCGACAATATGGCTACACCTTC.